This entry lists 21 T cell receptor beta chains sequenced from one sample in a study of blood T cell repertoires in COVID-19. Assay used: immunoSEQ multiplex PCR; TCRdb lists only in-frame clones, some missing. The sample comprises around 300,000 clones, around 87% of which are singletons, and around 0.97% rests with the top ten. Sequencing was done on a sample of peripheral blood. Every receptor here comes from a woman between 40 and 55 years old with COVID-19, enrolled during active disease.

Note on this clone: The junction departs from the called germline gene at one end, perhaps through a read error. The chain combines TRBV7-7 with TRBJ2-3, with TRBD1 matching 8 bases. The CDR3 loop spans 15 amino acids. Germline CDR1 and CDR2: SSHAT and FNYEAQ (reference sequence). CDR3 sequence (DNA): TGTGCTAGCAGTCCTGGACAGGGCTTTCGAGATACGCAGTATTTT. It encodes CASSPGQGFRDTQYF.

The chain employs TRBV19 and TRBJ1-6; D not certain. Germline-derived CDR1 and CDR2 are LNHDA and SQIVND (reference sequence). The CDR3 has 13 residues. V was cut by 6 bases and J by 6 bases, with 9 bases left in between. Here the CDR3 reads CASRWSGNSPLHF. The CDR3 DNA sequence: TGTGCCAGTAGGTGGTCGGGTAATTCACCCCTCCACTTT.

The gene calls are TRBV4-1 and TRBJ1-6; no definite D call. There are 20 residues in the CDR3. The germline gives CDR1 MGHRA, CDR2 YSYEKL. V gave up 0 bases and J gave up 1 base, with 19 bases separating them. The CDR3 coding sequence is TGCGCCAGCAGCCAAGACTTGGCGGTCGGGGTCGGGTCCTATAATTCACCCCTCCACTTT. Translation gives CASSQDLAVGVGSYNSPLHF.

The chain joins TRBV6-6 to TRBJ2-2; D is unclear. CDR1 is MNHNY, CDR2 SVGAGI, per germline (reference sequence). The CDR3 extends over 13 amino acids. Trimming left V 2 bases short and J 1 base short, with 2 bases between. The DNA of the CDR3 is TGTGCCAGCAGTTACCTGAACACCGGGGAGCTGTTTTTT. Encoded protein: CASSYLNTGELFF.

This clone was detected only once. V is TRBV20-1 and J is TRBJ1-1; possible D gene TRBD1, 5 bases. CDR3 size: 15 residues. V lost 3 bases and J lost 2, with 16 bases in between. Germline V gene data show CDR1 as DFQATT and CDR2 as SNEGSKA (reference sequence). This chain's CDR3 is CSASGWGATNTEAFF. The CDR3 DNA reads TGCAGTGCTAGTGGCTGGGGCGCGACCAACACTGAAGCTTTCTTT.

This clone was seen a handful of times. V is TRBV3-1 (or the pseudogene TRBV3-2) and J is TRBJ2-7, with 9 bases fitting TRBD1. CDR1 and CDR2 from the germline V gene are LGHDT and YNNKEL (reference sequence). The CDR3 contains 18 residues. V gave up 1 base and J gave up 0 bases; unmatched junction bases: 10. The CDR3 reads CASSQVGQGQGHSYEQYF. DNA for the CDR3: TGTGCCAGCAGCCAAGTAGGCCAGGGACAGGGCCACTCCTACGAGCAGTACTTC.

This clone was seen once. The sample holds other DNA sequences that translate to the same CDR3. The CDR3 bases are TGTGCCAGCAGCTTAGGACAGACCTACGAGCAGTACTTC. Translating it yields CASSLGQTYEQYF. The V gene is TRBV11-2, the J gene TRBJ2-7; possible D gene TRBD1, 5 bases. The CDR3 is 13 residues long. Germline CDR1 reads SGHAT; CDR2 reads FQNNGV. Trimming took off 1 base at V and 2 bases at J, with 6 bases between the two ends.

The chain is built from TRBV2 and TRBJ1-1, with 9 bases identical to TRBD1. The CDR3 contains 13 residues. Losses at the gene ends were 7 bases for V and 6 bases for J; bases not matched to a gene: 6. The V gene's germline CDR1 is SNHLY and CDR2 FYNNEI. The CDR3 bases are TGTGCCAGCATCTGGGGACAGGGCTCTGAAGCTTTCTTT. Translation: CASIWGQGSEAFF.

The V call is TRBV19, the J call TRBJ1-4, with D unclear. The CDR3 totals 14 residues. The V gene lost 3 bases and the J gene lost 7 bases, with 12 bases spanning the gap. Germline V gene data show CDR1 as LNHDA and CDR2 as SQIVND (reference sequence). The CDR3 is CASSITGIGEKLFF. The CDR3 bases are TGTGCCAGTAGTATTACGGGAATCGGTGAAAAACTGTTTTTT. Combining the CDR3 with reference TRBV19 and TRBJ1-4 gives the whole variable domain DGGITQSPKYLFRKEGQNVTLSCEQNLNHDAMYWYRQDPGQGLRLIYYSQIVNDFQKGDIAEGYSVSREKKESFPLTVTSAQKNPTAFYLCASSITGIGEKLFFGSGTQLSVL.

V gene TRBV29-1 combines with J gene TRBJ1-5; 7 nucleotides align to TRBD1. Germline CDR1 reads SQVTM; CDR2 reads ANQGSEA. The J segment lost 3 bases and the V segment lost 7 bases, leaving 3 bases of the junction unmatched. The CDR3 loop spans 12 amino acids. Here the CDR3 reads CSAGQPNQPQHF. The CDR3, as DNA: TGCAGCGCGGGACAGCCCAATCAGCCCCAGCATTTT.

The rearrangement joins TRBV6-2 or TRBV6-3 to TRBJ2-7; 8 nucleotides align to TRBD1. The germline gives CDR1 MNHEY, CDR2 SVGEGT. V gave up 6 bases and J gave up 6 bases; unmatched junction bases: 16. This CDR3 comprises 16 residues. CDR3 residues: CASSTRFPQGAAEQYF. The DNA of the CDR3 is TGTGCCAGCAGCACTCGATTTCCCCAGGGGGCGGCCGAGCAGTACTTC.

As regards this clone: One end of the junction varies from germline; a read error may be responsible. The rearrangement joins TRBV4-3 to TRBJ1-4; D remains ambiguous. This CDR3 comprises 17 residues. From germline, CDR1 is LGHNA and CDR2 YSLEER. The CDR3 loop is CANSQDVRPATNEKLFF. The DNA for the CDR3 is TGCGCCAACAGCCAAGATGTCAGGCCCGCAACTAATGAAAAACTGTTTTTT.

The chain has TRBV5-1 and TRBJ2-7, with 12 bases matching TRBD2. CDR3 length: 16 residues. Germline V CDR1 and CDR2: SGHRS, YFSETQ. Germline trimming cut 3 bases from V and 7 bases from J; bases unmatched to any gene: 11. CDR3 loop: CASSSGLAGPMGEQYF. CDR3 nucleotide sequence: TGCGCCAGCAGCTCAGGACTAGCGGGACCAATGGGGGAGCAGTACTTC.

The chain recombines TRBV11-3 with TRBJ2-2; TRBD2 might be the D (6 bases). This CDR3 is built from 14 residues. Trimming took off 5 bases at V and 4 bases at J, with 11 bases between the two ends. The germline V gene has CDR1 SGHNT and CDR2 YENEEA. CDR3 nucleotides: TGTGCCAGCAGCAATGGACTATTCACCGGGGAGCTGTTTTTT. Translating it yields CASSNGLFTGELFF.

The V gene is TRBV5-4, the J gene TRBJ2-3; unclear D gene. Per the germline V gene, CDR1 is SGHNT and CDR2 is YYREEE (reference sequence). The V end was cut by 2 bases, the J end by 1 base, with 11 bases between. The CDR3 loop spans 15 amino acids. The CDR3 nucleotides read TGTGCCAGCAGCTTCCTGCGGCTCGGCACAGATACGCAGTATTTT. Translated: CASSFLRLGTDTQYF.

The chain recombines TRBV4-3 with TRBJ2-4; 8 bases fit TRBD1. The CDR3 sequence is 19 residues long. With V trimmed by 1 base and J by 0 bases, 11 bases remained unmatched. Germline lookup yields CDR1 LGHNA and CDR2 YSLEER. The CDR3 DNA reads TGCGCCAGCAGCCAAGCGGCAGGGGGCACCGAACTAGCCAAAAACATTCAGTACTTC. Encoded protein: CASSQAAGGTELAKNIQYF.

This sequence joins TRBV7-2 and TRBJ2-4; 7 bases are shared with TRBD1. This CDR3 region has 16 residues. The junction had 7 bases not matched to a gene; V was cut back by 5 bases and J by 0 bases. CDR1 SGHTA and CDR2 FQGNSA come from the germline V gene. The CDR3 nucleotides read TGTGCCAGCAGCCTCGGGACAGAACTAGCCAAAAACATTCAGTACTTC. Its protein product is CASSLGTELAKNIQYF.

The chain joins TRBV2 to TRBJ2-1, with 9 nucleotides matching TRBD2. Germline-derived CDR1 and CDR2 are SNHLY and FYNNEI. The CDR3 extends over 17 amino acids. Trimming cost V 8 bases and J 0 bases; bases outside gene matches: 11. The chain's CDR3 is CASLTNGGGASYNEQFF. The CDR3 nucleotides are TGTGCCAGCTTAACGAACGGCGGGGGGGCCTCCTACAATGAGCAGTTCTTC.

The chain joins TRBV18 to TRBJ1-1; D remains unclear. The V end lost 2 bases, the J end lost 7 bases, and 11 bases lay between the germline ends. Germline CDR1 reads KGHSH; CDR2 reads LQKENI. This CDR3 is 13 amino acids long. The CDR3 sequence: CASSPKPASEAFF. CDR3 coding DNA: TGTGCCAGCTCACCAAAGCCCGCGAGTGAAGCTTTCTTT.

This clone was detected a few times. V gene TRBV4-1 combines with J gene TRBJ2-7; 7 positions agree with TRBD2. V lost 4 bases and J lost 2; bases outside the gene matches: 8. CDR1 is MGHRA and CDR2 is YSYEKL in the germline V gene. This CDR3 is 15 amino acids long. The CDR3 DNA is TGCGCCAGCAGCCCGGCAGGCGGGGGAACCTACGAGCAGTACTTC. The encoded protein is CASSPAGGGTYEQYF.

The chain links TRBV7-9 to TRBJ1-3; tentatively, D is TRBD1 (6 bases). This CDR3 region has 16 residues. CDR1 and CDR2 from the germline V gene are SEHNR and FQNEAQ (reference sequence). V dropped 6 bases and J dropped 4 bases, with 19 bases sitting between them. This CDR3 is CASSRPGQSRGNTIYF. CDR3 DNA sequence: TGTGCCAGCAGTCGCCCCGGACAGTCGCGGGGAAACACCATATATTTT.